The rows below give T cell receptor beta chains drawn from one sample of a study of OX40 agonist ivuxolimab in advanced cancers. TCRdb's table, derived via immunoSEQ multiplex PCR, lists solely in-frame clones and lacks some. Among about 55,000 clones, roughly 84% were seen once, and the ten largest hold around 1.5%. This material consisted of CD4+ or CD8+ T cells sorted from blood, taken in a trial of the OX40 agonist ivuxolimab. These receptors originate from an adult with an advanced solid tumor such as melanoma, head and neck, liver or kidney cancer. The CDR3 runs from the conserved cysteine through the conserved F or W. Expanded clones get a size class; other rows say once, few or many, or leave the size out.

clone_size | v_call | cdr3_aa
. | TRBV14 | CASKPFANTGELFF
. | TRBV18 | CASSPPLSSGNTIYF
. | TRBV7-3 | CASSPMSSTGELFF
. | TRBV18 | CASSPPSRGAGGVNEQYF
. | TRBV30 | CAGERAGYNEQFF
. | TRBV5-1 | CASSLGGFEQYF
. | TRBV15 | CATSRGQQADTQYF
. | TRBV4-2 | CASSQGVEREFYEQYF
. | TRBV4-1 | CASSYPAQNTYNEQFF
. | TRBV5-4 | CASSLVGGHNEQFF
. | TRBV6-6 | CATRAGGNTIYF
. | TRBV12-2 | CASSVTGQGLYEQYF
once | TRBV7-9 | CASSFGDQPQHF
. | TRBV5-1 | CASSRGETGSYEQYF